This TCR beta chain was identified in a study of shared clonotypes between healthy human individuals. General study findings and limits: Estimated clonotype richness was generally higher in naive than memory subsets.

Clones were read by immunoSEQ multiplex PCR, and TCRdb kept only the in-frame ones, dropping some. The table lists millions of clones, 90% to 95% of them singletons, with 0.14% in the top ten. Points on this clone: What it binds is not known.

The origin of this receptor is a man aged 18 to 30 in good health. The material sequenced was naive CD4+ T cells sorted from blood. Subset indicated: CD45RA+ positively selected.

Written as DNA, the CDR3 is TGTGCCAGCAGCTTAGGCAGGCTAGCGTCTAGCACAGATACGCAGTATTTT. It is translated as CASSLGRLASSTDTQYF. V is TRBV7-6 and J is TRBJ2-3; perhaps TRBD2 as D (6 bases). V was trimmed by 1 base and J by 0 bases, leaving 14 bases between them. Germline V gene lookup returns CDR1 SGHVS and CDR2 FNYEAQ. The CDR3 sequence is 17 residues long.